Listed here is a single T cell receptor (beta chain). Its matching antigen is unknown. Generated by immunoSEQ multiplex PCR, the TCRdb table keeps only in-frame clones and is missing some. The sample contains roughly 20,000 clones, around 70% of which appear only once. The data were taken from a study of sequential checkpoint blockade in melanoma. Study-level findings and limits: PD-L1 staining and CD8+ counts, not mutational load, tracked tumor T-cell clonality. About 30 times likelier clinical benefit followed increased tumor T-cell fraction and clonality.

This sample's treatment: randomized to nivolumab then ipilimumab (arm A) or the reverse (arm B). This CDR3 region has 13 residues. Germline V gene lookup returns CDR1 SQVTM and CDR2 ANQGSEA. V was trimmed by 4 bases and J by 5 bases, leaving 14 bases between them. Sequenced here: tumor tissue (inferred from file names), sampled from a patient given nivolumab and ipilimumab in sequence. The source of this sequence is a human donor with melanoma. This chain joins TRBV29-1 and TRBJ1-1; weak D call: TRBD1 (5 bases). The CDR3 nucleotides read TGCAGCGTTGCGGGACTGAGTAGGACTGAAGCTTTCTTT. This encodes CSVAGLSRTEAFF. Using reference TRBV29-1 and TRBJ1-1 for the parts outside the CDR3, the full variable domain is SAVISQKPSRDICQRGTSLTIQCQVDSQVTMMFWYRQQPGQSLTLIATANQGSEATYESGFVIDKFPISRPNLTFSTLTVSNMSPEDSSIYLCSVAGLSRTEAFFGQGTRLTVV.